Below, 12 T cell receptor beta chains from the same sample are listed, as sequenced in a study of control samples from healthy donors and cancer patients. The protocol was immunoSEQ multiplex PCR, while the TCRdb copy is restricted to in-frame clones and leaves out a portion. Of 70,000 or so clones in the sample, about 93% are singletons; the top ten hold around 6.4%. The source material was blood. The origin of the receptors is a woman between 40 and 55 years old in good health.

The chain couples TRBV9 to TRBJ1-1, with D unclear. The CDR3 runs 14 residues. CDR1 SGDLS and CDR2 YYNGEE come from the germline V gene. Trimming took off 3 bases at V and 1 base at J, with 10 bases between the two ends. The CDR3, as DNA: TGTGCCAGCAGCGACGGTTGGGAGAACACTGAAGCTTTCTTT. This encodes CASSDGWENTEAFF. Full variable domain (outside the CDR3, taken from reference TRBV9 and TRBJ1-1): DSGVTQTPKHLITATGQRVTLRCSPRSGDLSVYWYQQSLDQGLQFLIQYYNGEERAKGNILERFSAQQFPDLHSELNLSSLELGDSALYFCASSDGWENTEAFFGQGTRLTVV.

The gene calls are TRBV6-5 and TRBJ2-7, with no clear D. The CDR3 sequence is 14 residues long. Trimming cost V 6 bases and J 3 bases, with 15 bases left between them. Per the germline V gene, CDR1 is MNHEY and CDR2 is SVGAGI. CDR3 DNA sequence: TGTGCCAGCAGAAAGACCGGAATCGGCTACGAGCAGTACTTC. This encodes CASRKTGIGYEQYF.

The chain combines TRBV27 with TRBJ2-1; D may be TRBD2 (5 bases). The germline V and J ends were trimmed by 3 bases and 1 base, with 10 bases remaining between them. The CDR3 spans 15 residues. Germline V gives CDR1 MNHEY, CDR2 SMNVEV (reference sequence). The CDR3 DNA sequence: TGTGCCAGCAGTTTCGGGGATGGGTCCTACAATGAGCAGTTCTTC. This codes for CASSFGDGSYNEQFF.

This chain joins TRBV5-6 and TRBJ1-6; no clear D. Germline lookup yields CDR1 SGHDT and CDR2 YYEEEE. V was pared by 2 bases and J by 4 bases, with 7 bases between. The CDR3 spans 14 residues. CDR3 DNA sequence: TGTGCCAGCAGCTTCGGTATTTATAATTCACCCCTCCACTTT. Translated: CASSFGIYNSPLHF.

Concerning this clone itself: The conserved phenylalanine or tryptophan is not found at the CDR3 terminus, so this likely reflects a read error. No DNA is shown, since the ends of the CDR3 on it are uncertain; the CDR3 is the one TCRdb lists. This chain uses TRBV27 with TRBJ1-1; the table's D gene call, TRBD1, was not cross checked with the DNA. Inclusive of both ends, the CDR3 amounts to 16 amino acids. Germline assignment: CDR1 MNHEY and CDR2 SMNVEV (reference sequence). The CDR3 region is CASSLGKQGALLRELI.

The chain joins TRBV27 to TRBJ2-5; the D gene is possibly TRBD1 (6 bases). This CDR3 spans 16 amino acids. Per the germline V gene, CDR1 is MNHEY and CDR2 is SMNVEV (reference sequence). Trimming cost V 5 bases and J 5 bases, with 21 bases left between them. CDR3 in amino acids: CASSPRAGVLGETQYF. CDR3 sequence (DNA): TGTGCCAGCAGTCCACGGGCAGGGGTTCTAGGGGAGACCCAGTACTTC.

The CDR3 DNA follows: TGCGCCAGCAGCTCCAATAGCGGGGGGGATTACGAGCAGTACTTC. Amino acid sequence: CASSSNSGGDYEQYF. V gene TRBV5-1 combines with J gene TRBJ2-7; 11 bases are a match to TRBD2. Germline loops: CDR1 SGHRS, CDR2 YFSETQ. The ends lost 3 bases at V and 4 bases at J; junction bases unmatched: 6. CDR3 length: 15 amino acids.

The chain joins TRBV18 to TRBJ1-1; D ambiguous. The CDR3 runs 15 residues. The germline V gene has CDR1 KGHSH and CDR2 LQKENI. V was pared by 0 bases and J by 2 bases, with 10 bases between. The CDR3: CASSPPSGKNTEAFF. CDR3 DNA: TGTGCCAGCTCACCACCGTCAGGAAAAAACACTGAAGCTTTCTTT.

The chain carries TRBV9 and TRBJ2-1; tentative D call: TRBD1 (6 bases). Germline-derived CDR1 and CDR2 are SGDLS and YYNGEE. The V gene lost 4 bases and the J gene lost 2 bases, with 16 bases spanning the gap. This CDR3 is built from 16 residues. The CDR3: CASSPIWGLTYNEQFF. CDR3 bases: TGTGCCAGCAGCCCTATCTGGGGGCTCACCTACAATGAGCAGTTCTTC.

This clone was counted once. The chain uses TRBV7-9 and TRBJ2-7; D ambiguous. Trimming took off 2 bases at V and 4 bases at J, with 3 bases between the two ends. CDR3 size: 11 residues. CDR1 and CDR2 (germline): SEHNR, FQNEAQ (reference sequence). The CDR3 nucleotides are TGTGCCAGCAGCTTATGGTACGAGCAGTACTTC. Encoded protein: CASSLWYEQYF.

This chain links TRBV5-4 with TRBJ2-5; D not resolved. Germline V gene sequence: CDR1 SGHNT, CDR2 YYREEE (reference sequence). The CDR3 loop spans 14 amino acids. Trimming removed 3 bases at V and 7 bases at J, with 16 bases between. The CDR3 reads CASSSSLGSGTQYF. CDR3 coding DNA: TGTGCCAGCAGCTCCTCCCTCGGCTCTGGGACCCAGTACTTC.

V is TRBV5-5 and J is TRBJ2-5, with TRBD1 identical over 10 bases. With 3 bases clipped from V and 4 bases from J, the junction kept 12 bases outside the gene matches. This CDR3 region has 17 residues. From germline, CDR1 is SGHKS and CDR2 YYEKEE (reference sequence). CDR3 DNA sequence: TGTGCCAGCAGCTCCGGTACCGGGACAGGGGTCTTAGAGACCCAGTACTTC. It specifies CASSSGTGTGVLETQYF.